The T cell receptor (beta chain) under discussion was sequenced for a study of blood T cells in healthy people across ages (dated by TCRdb to 2015 to 2017). About the full investigation: In model experiments, roughly one uniquely barcoded TCR beta cDNA molecule per two T cells was captured by template switching. Age-related changes in TCR beta repertoire diversity were measured in the study by deep sequencing normalized with unique cDNA molecular identifiers. To avoid experimental bias, donors of different ages were distributed randomly across sequencing lanes. Using the same blood draw, the study looked at two additional independent replicas of 1 million unique cDNA reads for two donors, one aged 18 to 30 and the other aged 80 or older. The donors were divided into four age groups: young (average about 16 years), middle-aged (roughly 42), aged (around 59) and long-lived (roughly 86).

Library creation used 5' RACE. Sequenced using an Illumina HiSeq 2500. A second roughly 6 to 11 cycle PCR used a sample-barcoded 5' primer and a J-beta primer mix. Each TCR beta cDNA molecule received a unique molecular identifier from a template-switch 5' adaptor carrying 12 random nucleotides. Each sample yielded at least 2.5 million CDR3-containing paired-end reads. First-strand cDNA was synthesized from all RNA with the Mint cDNA synthesis kit, primed by a TRBC-specific oligonucleotide. Following uracil-DNA glycosylase treatment, all cDNA underwent a first 18-cycle PCR with the universal primers M1SS and BC2_uni_R. The original methods were these. For normalization, 1 million high-quality reads, each with a distinct molecular identifier, were randomly selected from each sample. Reads sharing molecular identifiers were discarded rather than binned into consensus sequences. CDR3 identification, clonotype clustering and error correction used MiTCR with a Q25 quality threshold and the strictest error-elimination algorithm. Lower-bound total TCR beta diversity was estimated with a nonparametric unseen species model using Euler transformation. TCRdb ran its own pipeline on the public reads, namely fastp trimming at Q25 and MiXCR clone calling, and kept in-frame beta chains. CDR3 protein sequences are deduplicated, and each keeps its most common genes and DNA. V and J calls and clone size were set by TCRdb, not the authors. The sample table shows roughly 930,000 distinct CDR3 sequences, and approximately 49% are seen once. Of the sample, roughly 12% falls within the top ten clones.

On the study overall, not on this receptor specifically: Compared with the aged group, more naive CD4+ T cells, fewer expanded clones and increased TCR diversity were shown by the long-lived group, suggesting age selection. As age increased, observed TCR beta diversity per million T cells dropped in a roughly linear way, and a significant reduction was already evident by age roughly 36. Total diversity estimates from one million sequenced T cells were considered lower bounds and underestimates. Conclusive comparison of naive and antigen-experienced compartments was prevented by the profiling of bulk unsorted PBMCs. The CMV infection status of donors was not known, potentially confounding age-related changes in expanded clonotypes. A strong correlation was found between observed TCR beta diversity and the percentage of naive T cells measured by flow cytometry.

V lost 0 bases and J lost 8 bases; the stretch between them is 17 bases long. The CDR3 runs 16 amino acids, cysteine and phenylalanine included. Only the CDR3 DNA is retained, 48 bases long and in frame from the first base. CDR1 SNHLY and CDR2 FYNNEI are derived from the germline V gene. The donors were a few dozen Caucasian individuals from Russia, aged roughly 6 to 100 years, who were systemically healthy. Each donor gave ten milliliters of peripheral blood, collected into EDTA-treated Vacutainer tubes. Ficoll-Paque density-gradient centrifugation was used to isolate PBMCs, with at least 6.5 million per sample. Trizol reagent was used to extract total RNA from the PBMCs, yielding at least 5.5 micrograms per sample. For every donor, an aliquot of PBMCs went through flow cytometry to measure the percentages of naive CD45RAhigh/CD27high T cells. A remark on this clonotype: Its target antigen remains unknown. Base qualities are not at hand, and no much larger clone is one base apart.

This receptor was obtained from a man aged 25-45 years in good health. Input material: blood. The chain is assembled from TRBV2 and TRBJ2-1; a tentative D match to TRBD1 spans 5 bases. The nucleotides are TGTGCCAGCAGTGAAGCGAATGGCAGGGTTAGGGATGAGCAGTTCTTC. Its protein reads: CASSEANGRVRDEQFF.